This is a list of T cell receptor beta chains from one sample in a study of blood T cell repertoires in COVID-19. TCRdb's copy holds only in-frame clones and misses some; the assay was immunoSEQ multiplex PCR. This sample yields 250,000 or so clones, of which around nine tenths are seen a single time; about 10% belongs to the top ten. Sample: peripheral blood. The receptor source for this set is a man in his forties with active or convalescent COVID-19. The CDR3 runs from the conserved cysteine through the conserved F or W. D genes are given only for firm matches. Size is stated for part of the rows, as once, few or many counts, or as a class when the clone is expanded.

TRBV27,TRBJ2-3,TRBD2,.,CASRTNLAGVWTSTDTQYF,TGTGCCAGCAGAACTAATCTAGCGGGAGTATGGACTAGCACAGATACGCAGTATTTT
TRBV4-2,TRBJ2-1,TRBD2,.,CASSQVRLAGDLWGSSSYNEQFF,TGTGCCAGCAGCCAAGTGAGGCTAGCGGGAGACTTGTGGGGTTCGAGCTCCTACAATGAGCAGTTCTTC
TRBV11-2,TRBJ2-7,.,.,CASSGESSYEQYF,TGTGCCAGCAGCGGTGAGAGCTCCTACGAGCAGTACTTC
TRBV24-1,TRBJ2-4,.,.,CATSDRGNIQYF,TGTGCCACCAGTGATCGGGGGAACATTCAGTACTTC
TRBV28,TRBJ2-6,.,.,CASSFIREAGANVLTF,TGTGCCAGCAGTTTTATAAGGGAGGCTGGGGCCAACGTCCTGACTTTC
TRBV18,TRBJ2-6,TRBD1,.,CASSSSNRGTHSGANVLTF,TGTGCCAGCTCATCCTCAAACAGGGGGACCCACTCTGGGGCCAACGTCCTGACTTTC
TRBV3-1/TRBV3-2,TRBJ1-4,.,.,CASSQVLPGNNEKLFF,TGTGCCAGCAGCCAAGTTCTCCCAGGGAATAATGAAAAACTGTTTTTT
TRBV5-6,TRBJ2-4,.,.,CASRAVGFGAKNIQYF,TGTGCCAGCCGAGCGGTAGGGTTCGGGGCCAAAAACATTCAGTACTTC
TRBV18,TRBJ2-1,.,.,CASSPGLYNEQFF,TGTGCCAGCTCACCGGGACTCTACAATGAGCAGTTCTTC
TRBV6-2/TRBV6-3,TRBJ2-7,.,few,CASSYSSGNYEQYF,TGTGCCAGCAGTTACTCGAGCGGTAACTACGAGCAGTACTTC
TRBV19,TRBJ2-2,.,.,CASSMAGATGELFF,TGTGCCAGTAGTATGGCTGGGGCCACCGGGGAGCTGTTTTTT
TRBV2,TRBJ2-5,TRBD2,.,CASSDSPSGSETQYF,TGTGCCAGCAGTGATAGCCCTAGCGGGAGTGAGACCCAGTACTTC
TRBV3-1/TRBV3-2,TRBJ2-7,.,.,CASSQARVSYEQYF,TGTGCCAGCAGCCAAGCTCGGGTGTCCTACGAGCAGTACTTC
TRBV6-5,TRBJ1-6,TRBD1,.,CASTVDRDSPLHF,TGTGCCAGCACGGTTGACAGGGATTCACCCCTCCACTTT
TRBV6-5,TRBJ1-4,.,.,CASSILSLEKEKLFF,TGTGCCAGCAGTATTTTGAGTCTAGAAAAGGAAAAACTGTTTTTT
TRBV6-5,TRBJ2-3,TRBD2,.,CAASASGGAPDTQYF,TGTGCCGCAAGCGCTAGCGGGGGGGCGCCAGATACGCAGTATTTT
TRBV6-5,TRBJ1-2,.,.,CASSLDGWDYGYTF,TGTGCCAGCAGCCTAGACGGGTGGGACTATGGCTACACCTTC
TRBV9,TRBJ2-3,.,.,CASSVVGRGSTDTQYF,TGTGCCAGCAGCGTAGTTGGAAGAGGGAGCACAGATACGCAGTATTTT
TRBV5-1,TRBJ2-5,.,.,CASSLAVGGSETQYF,TGCGCCAGCAGCTTGGCCGTGGGGGGATCCGAGACCCAGTACTTC
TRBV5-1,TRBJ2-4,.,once,CASAGGQELAKNIQYF,TGCGCCAGCGCTGGGGGCCAGGAGTTAGCCAAAAACATTCAGTACTTC
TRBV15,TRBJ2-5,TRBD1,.,CATSRGGGAQETQYF,TGTGCCACCAGCAGAGGAGGGGGCGCCCAAGAGACCCAGTACTTC
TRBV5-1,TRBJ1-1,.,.,CASSLALAGFTEAFF,TGCGCCAGCAGCTTGGCCCTAGCCGGATTTACTGAAGCTTTCTTT
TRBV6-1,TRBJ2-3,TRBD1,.,CASSGDEGTASDTQYF,TGTGCCAGCAGTGGAGACGAAGGGACAGCGTCAGATACGCAGTATTTT
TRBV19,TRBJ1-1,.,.,CASSMGLWNTEAFF,TGTGCCAGTAGTATGGGCCTTTGGAACACTGAAGCTTTCTTT
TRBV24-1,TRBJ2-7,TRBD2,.,CATSDSASGVEQYF,TGTGCCACCAGTGATTCCGCCAGCGGGGTCGAGCAGTACTTC
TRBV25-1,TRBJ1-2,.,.,CATRPGGELGYTF,TGTGCCACTCGGCCGGGGGGCGAGTTAGGCTACACCTTC
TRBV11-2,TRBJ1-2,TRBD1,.,CASSLGQGAIYGYTF,TGTGCCAGCAGCCTTGGACAGGGGGCAATCTATGGCTACACCTTC